The TCR beta chain described here comes from a study of T cells in Graves' hyperthyroidism and ophthalmopathy. Study outcomes and limitations: In the blood, most expanded thyroid clonotypes above 0.001 appeared as well.

Template material for amplifying TCR beta CDR3 regions consisted of RNA transcripts. RT-PCR in the first round (using the HTBI primer set) targeted the TCR CDR3. TCRdb analysed the multiplex PCR reads with MiXCR anew, one entry per CDR3 protein. The repertoire has around 340,000 distinct CDR3 sequences, about 21% of them found once; the top ten carry over 45%. Graves' hyperthyroidism showing no ophthalmopathy progression within 18 months was considered stable. V gave up 4 bases and J gave up 4 bases; unmatched junction bases: 7. There are 14 residues in the CDR3. CDR1 is SGHRS and CDR2 is YFSETQ in the germline V gene. This clonotype was found a few times. Its specificity is not known.

The J gene is TRBJ1-2, the V gene TRBV5-1; 7 bases are a match to TRBD1. The sequenced sample consisted of blood. This receptor was taken from a woman in her forties or fifties with Graves' hyperthyroidism. CDR3 protein: CASSPGTALYGYTF. DNA of the CDR3: TGCGCCAGCAGCCCCGGGACAGCCCTCTATGGCTACACCTTC.